Below, one TCR beta chain is given with its context. No antigen is known for it. The sample holds no much larger clone one base away, and base qualities are not on file. The data were taken from a study of cytotoxic CD8 clonotypes in ibrutinib-treated CLL (dated by TCRdb to about 2021). As for the study more broadly: The cohort had about a dozen relapsed/refractory and more than 14 treatment-naive patients; roughly 18 were IGHV unmutated. Partial responses were observed in some 24 patients and complete responses in 2; after a median follow-up of around 68 months, remission was maintained in around 14 patients and progression was observed in some twelve. The response samples were drawn at a median of roughly eleven months into treatment, with a range of roughly 6 to 36 months. On average, each sample had 255,043 productive templates and approximately 89,000 productive rearrangements. Longitudinal samples were obtainable from about 30% of the roughly 86 participants in the trial. Cryopreserved peripheral blood mononuclear cells were collected before treatment, at response, and at either disease progression or sustained remission. Patients were still on ibrutinib when every remission and progressive disease sample was collected.

The time point label of this sample denotes: progressive disease on ibrutinib. Roughly 1.9 micrograms of genomic DNA were extracted from cryopreserved PBMCs for TCR beta library preparation. High-throughput TCR beta sequencing was performed on longitudinal blood samples from CLL patients receiving ibrutinib monotherapy. The patients took part in an open-label, single-center phase 2 trial of ibrutinib monotherapy. On the study overall, not on this receptor specifically: Public clonotypes were rare and either shrank or stayed stable during treatment, and the rise in clonality at ibrutinib response reflected expansion of private clonotypes. Sustained-remission and progressing patients did not have matched sampling times, and lymph node repertoires were not examined. Clonality rose at ibrutinib response, remained stable during sustained remission, and dropped back toward baseline at progression. Baseline clonality exceeded that of age-matched healthy donors and correlated strongly with circulating CD8+ T-cell counts.

The goal of deep resolution MiSeq sequencing was a depth between 1 in 1 million and 1 in 200,000 T cells, and coverage averaged 10x per clonotype. The immunoSEQ hsTCRB Kit was used to generate the TCR beta libraries. In the authors' own workflow: Data were analyzed with ImmunoSEQ Data Assistant and ImmunoSEQ Analyzer, with V, D and J genes assigned per IMGT definitions. Clonality, with values ranging from 0 to 1, was calculated as one minus the normalized Shannon entropy of productive rearrangement frequencies. Public clonotype analysis was restricted to overrepresented clonotypes comprising at least 0.05% of each patient's repertoire. Approximately 14 age-matched healthy donor repertoires from immuneACCESS served as clonality controls. The clones in this table, taken by TCRdb from immuneACCESS, are in-frame only. Not every clone is retained; where verified, under half of the shortfall comes from an unresolved V gene, and the cause of the rest is unknown. From that table come the V and J calls and clone size; the DNA was used to work out D and trimming. Here the sample has about 300,000 clones; 70% to 80% occur a single time. Clones ranked in the top ten supply about 5.8% of the sample.

V drops 0 bases and J drops 2 bases, leaving 5 bases in between. CDR1 SGHTA and CDR2 FQGNSA were looked up in the germline V gene. Inclusive of the bounding cysteine and phenylalanine, the CDR3 is 13 residues long. Only CDR3 DNA remains: 39 bases, in frame from the first base. The V and J segments used are TRBV7-2 and TRBJ2-7; the D gene lacks a confident call. The specimen was PBMCs, collected at disease progression, from a patient treated with ibrutinib. The clonotype was recovered from a human donor with chronic lymphocytic leukemia. This receptor carries the CDR3 CASSLAITYEQYF. The DNA is as follows: TGTGCCAGCAGCTTAGCGATTACCTACGAGCAGTACTTC.